These 10 T cell receptor beta chains were all obtained from the same sample, sequenced in a study of cytomegalovirus exposure and HLA in healthy donors. The PCR contained 60 Vbeta and 13 Jbeta primers. Data came from immunoSEQ multiplex PCR; TCRdb stores just in-frame clones and leaves some out. The repertoire holds approximately 130,000 clones, around 82% seen once, with over 1.5% in the top ten. The sample taken for sequencing was PBMCs. These receptors were collected from a boy aged 5-17 years in good health and CMV-seronegative.

This clone was picked up one time. The V call is TRBV9, the J call TRBJ2-7, with 8 bases matching TRBD2. Germline V lookup: CDR1 SGDLS, CDR2 YYNGEE. This CDR3 spans 13 amino acids. The trim removed 2 bases at V and 7 bases at J, leaving 5 bases unmatched. The CDR3 sequence: CASSVASGSEQYF. The CDR3 DNA reads TGTGCCAGCAGCGTGGCTAGCGGGTCAGAGCAGTACTTC.

V is TRBV5-1 and J is TRBJ2-1, with D uncertain. The germline gives CDR1 SGHRS, CDR2 YFSETQ. The CDR3 sequence is 15 residues long. Between the trimmed V and J ends, which lost 0 bases and 6 bases, there was a span of 13 bases. CDR3 DNA: TGCGCCAGCAGCTTGGCCATGGCGGTGGGCAATGAGCAGTTCTTC. Its translation is CASSLAMAVGNEQFF. Full variable domain (remainder filled in from reference TRBV5-1 and TRBJ2-1): KAGVTQTPRYLIKTRGQQVTLSCSPISGHRSVSWYQQTPGQGLQFLFEYFSETQRNKGNFPGRFSGRQFSNSRSEMNVSTLELGDSALYLCASSLAMAVGNEQFFGPGTRLTVL.

The V call is TRBV18, the J call TRBJ2-3; the match to TRBD2 covers 12 bases. Looked up from germline, CDR1 is KGHSH and CDR2 is LQKENI. This CDR3 contains 15 residues. With 3 bases clipped from V and 4 bases from J, the junction kept 2 bases outside the gene matches. The CDR3 region is CASSPTSGSSDTQYF. DNA for the CDR3: TGTGCCAGCTCACCGACTAGCGGGAGTTCAGATACGCAGTATTTT.

Comments on this clone: This sample also contains other DNA sequences that code for the same CDR3. The chain recombines TRBV6-4 with TRBJ2-2; possibly TRBD1 for D (6 bases). The germline V and J ends were trimmed by 6 bases and 1 base, with 9 bases remaining between them. The V gene's germline CDR1 is MRHNA and CDR2 SNTAGT. The CDR3 extends over 14 amino acids. CDR3 region: CASSPGQNTGELFF. The CDR3 DNA reads TGTGCCAGCAGCCCGGGACAGAACACCGGGGAGCTGTTTTTT.

In this sample, this clone turned up a few times. This rearrangement joins TRBV19 to TRBJ2-3; 7 bases agree with TRBD2. This CDR3 has 15 amino acids. The V gene's germline CDR1 is LNHDA and CDR2 SQIVND (reference sequence). Trimming took 7 bases from V and 5 from J; bases not matched to a gene: 12. CDR3 residues: CASTMGGGLKDTQYF. The CDR3 DNA sequence: TGTGCCAGTACCATGGGGGGAGGGTTAAAAGATACGCAGTATTTT.

This chain uses TRBV6-6 with TRBJ2-3; perhaps TRBD2 as D (5 bases). This CDR3 is built from 14 residues. The V gene lost 7 bases and the J gene lost 0 bases, with 11 bases spanning the gap. CDR1 MNHNY and CDR2 SVGAGI come from the germline V gene (reference sequence). The CDR3 is CASTEERSTDTQYF. The CDR3 coding sequence is TGTGCCAGCACCGAGGAGCGGAGCACAGATACGCAGTATTTT.

The chain carries TRBV15 and TRBJ1-2, with TRBD1 matching 7 bases. This CDR3 has 14 residues. Germline assignment: CDR1 LNHNV and CDR2 YYDKDF (reference sequence). V trimming: 6 bases; J trimming: 7 bases; junction bases outside the gene matches: 11. CDR3 DNA sequence: TGTGCCACCAGTCCCGAGGGGGCGTTAGCTGGCTACACCTTC. Translated, it gives CATSPEGALAGYTF.

The chain joins TRBV7-8 to TRBJ1-1; D is perhaps TRBD1 (6 bases). V shed 4 bases and J shed 5 bases, with 20 bases lying between them. The CDR3 is made up of 16 amino acids. Looked up from germline, CDR1 is SGHVS and CDR2 is FQNEAQ. CDR3 DNA sequence: TGTGCCAGCAGCTCCGAAGGGGGGGGGAGAAGAACTGAAGCTTTCTTT. It codes for CASSSEGGGRRTEAFF.

The chain carries TRBV5-1 and TRBJ1-2, with 7 bases fitting TRBD1. The V and J ends lost 4 bases and 1 base, in that order; junction bases with no gene match: 10. Germline V gene lookup returns CDR1 SGHRS and CDR2 YFSETQ. This CDR3 has 16 amino acids. The CDR3 loop is CASSAGTASGNYGYTF. Here the CDR3 DNA reads TGCGCCAGCAGCGCCGGGACAGCAAGTGGTAACTATGGCTACACCTTC.

The V gene is TRBV29-1, the J gene TRBJ2-7; 10 positions agree with TRBD1. V gave up 4 bases and J gave up 2 bases; unmatched junction bases: 8. The CDR3 runs to 15 residues. CDR1 SQVTM and CDR2 ANQGSEA come from the germline V gene. The CDR3 region is CSVAGTGVSAYEQYF. CDR3 bases: TGCAGCGTTGCCGGGACAGGGGTCTCAGCCTACGAGCAGTACTTC.